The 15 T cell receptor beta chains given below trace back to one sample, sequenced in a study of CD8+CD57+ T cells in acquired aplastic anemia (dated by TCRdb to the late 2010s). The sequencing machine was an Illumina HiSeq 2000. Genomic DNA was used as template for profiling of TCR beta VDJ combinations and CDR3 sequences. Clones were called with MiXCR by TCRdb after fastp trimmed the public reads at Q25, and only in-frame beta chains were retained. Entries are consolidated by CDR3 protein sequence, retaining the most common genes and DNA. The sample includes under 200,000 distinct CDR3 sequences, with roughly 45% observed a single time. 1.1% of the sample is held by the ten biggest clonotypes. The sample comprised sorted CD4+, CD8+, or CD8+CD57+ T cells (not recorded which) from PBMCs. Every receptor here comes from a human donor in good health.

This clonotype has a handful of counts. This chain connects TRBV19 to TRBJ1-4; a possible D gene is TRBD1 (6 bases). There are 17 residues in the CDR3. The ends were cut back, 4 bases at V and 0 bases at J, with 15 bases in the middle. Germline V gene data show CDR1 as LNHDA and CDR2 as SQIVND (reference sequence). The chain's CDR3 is CASSTSGAPATNEKLFF. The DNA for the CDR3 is TGTGCCAGTAGTACCTCAGGGGCGCCCGCAACTAATGAAAAACTGTTTTTT.

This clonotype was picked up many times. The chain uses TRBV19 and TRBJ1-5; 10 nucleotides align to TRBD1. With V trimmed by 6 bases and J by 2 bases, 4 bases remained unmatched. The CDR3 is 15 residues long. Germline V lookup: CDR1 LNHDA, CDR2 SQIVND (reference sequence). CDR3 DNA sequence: TGTGCCAGTAGAGCCGGGACAGGGGGCAATCAGCCCCAGCATTTT. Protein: CASRAGTGGNQPQHF.

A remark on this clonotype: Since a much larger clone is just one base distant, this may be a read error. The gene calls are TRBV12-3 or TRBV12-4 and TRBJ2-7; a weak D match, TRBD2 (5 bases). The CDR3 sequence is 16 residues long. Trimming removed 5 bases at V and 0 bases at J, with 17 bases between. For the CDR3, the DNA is TGTGCCAGCAGTCACTCTGGGTTTGGGAGCTCCTACGAGCAGTACTTC. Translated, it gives CASSHSGFGSSYEQYF.

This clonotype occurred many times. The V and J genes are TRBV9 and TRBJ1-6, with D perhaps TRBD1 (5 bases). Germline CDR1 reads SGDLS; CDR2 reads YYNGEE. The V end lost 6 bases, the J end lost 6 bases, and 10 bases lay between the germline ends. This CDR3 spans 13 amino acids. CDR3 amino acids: CASNDRPNSPLHF. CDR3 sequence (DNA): TGTGCCAGCAACGACAGACCTAATTCACCCCTCCACTTT.

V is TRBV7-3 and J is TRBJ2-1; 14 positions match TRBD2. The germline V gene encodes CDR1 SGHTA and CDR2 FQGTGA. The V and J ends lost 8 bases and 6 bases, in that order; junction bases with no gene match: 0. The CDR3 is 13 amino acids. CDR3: CASGTSGGNEQFF. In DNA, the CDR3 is TGTGCCAGCGGGACTAGCGGGGGCAATGAGCAGTTCTTC. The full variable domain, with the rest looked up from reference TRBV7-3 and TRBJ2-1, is GAGVSQTPSNKVTEKGKYVELRCDPISGHTALYWYRQSLGQGPEFLIYFQGTGAADDSGLPNDRFFAVRPEGSVSTLKIQRTERGDSAVYLCASGTSGGNEQFFGPGTRLTVL.

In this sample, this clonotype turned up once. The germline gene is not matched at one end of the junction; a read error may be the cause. The CDR3 spells CASSGDDRNEQLF. CDR3 nucleotide sequence: TGTGCCAGCAGCGGGGACGACAGGAATGAGCAGCTCTTC. V and J are TRBV6-4 and TRBJ2-1, with TRBD1 as a possible D gene (6 bases). Germline-derived CDR1 and CDR2 are MRHNA and SNTAGT. The CDR3 extends over 13 amino acids.

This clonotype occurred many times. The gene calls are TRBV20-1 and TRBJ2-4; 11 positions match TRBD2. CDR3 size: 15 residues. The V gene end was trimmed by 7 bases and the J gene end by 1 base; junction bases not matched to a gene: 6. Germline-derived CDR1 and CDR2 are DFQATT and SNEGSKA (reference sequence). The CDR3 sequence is CSGSGGAKAKNIQYF. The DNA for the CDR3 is TGCAGTGGTAGCGGGGGGGCCAAGGCCAAAAACATTCAGTACTTC.

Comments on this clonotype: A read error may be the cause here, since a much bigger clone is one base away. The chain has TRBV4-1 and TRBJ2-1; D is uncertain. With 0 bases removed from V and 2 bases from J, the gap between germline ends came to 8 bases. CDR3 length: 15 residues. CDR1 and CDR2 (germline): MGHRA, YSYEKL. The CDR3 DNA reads TGCGCCAGCAGCCAAGACGGAGCCCCCTACAATGAGCAGTTCTTC. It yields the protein CASSQDGAPYNEQFF.

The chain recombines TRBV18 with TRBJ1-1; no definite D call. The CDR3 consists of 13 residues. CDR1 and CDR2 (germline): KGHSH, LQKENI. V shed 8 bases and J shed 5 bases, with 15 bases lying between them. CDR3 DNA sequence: TGTGCCAGCGTCGAAGCAGGCGGTACTGAAGCTTTCTTT. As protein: CASVEAGGTEAFF.

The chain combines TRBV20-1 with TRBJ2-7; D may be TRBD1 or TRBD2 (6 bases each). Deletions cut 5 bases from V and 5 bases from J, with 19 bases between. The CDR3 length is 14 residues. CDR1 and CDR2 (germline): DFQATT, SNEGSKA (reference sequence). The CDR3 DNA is TGCAGTGCTGAAGGATCGGGGGCTTTGGACGAGCAGTACTTC. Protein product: CSAEGSGALDEQYF.

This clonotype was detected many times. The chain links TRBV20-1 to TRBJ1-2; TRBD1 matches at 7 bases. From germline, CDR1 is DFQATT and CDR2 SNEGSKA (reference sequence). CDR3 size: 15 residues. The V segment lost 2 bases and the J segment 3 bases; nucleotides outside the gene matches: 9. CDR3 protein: CSARRTGAADYGYTF. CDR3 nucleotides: TGCAGTGCTAGACGTACAGGGGCGGCGGACTATGGCTACACCTTC.

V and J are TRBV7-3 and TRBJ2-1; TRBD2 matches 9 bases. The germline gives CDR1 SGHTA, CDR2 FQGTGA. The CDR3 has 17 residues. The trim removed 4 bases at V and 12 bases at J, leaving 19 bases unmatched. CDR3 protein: CASSSRALAGWVQGQFF. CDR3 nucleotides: TGTGCCAGCAGCTCAAGGGCGCTAGCGGGATGGGTACAAGGGCAGTTCTTC.

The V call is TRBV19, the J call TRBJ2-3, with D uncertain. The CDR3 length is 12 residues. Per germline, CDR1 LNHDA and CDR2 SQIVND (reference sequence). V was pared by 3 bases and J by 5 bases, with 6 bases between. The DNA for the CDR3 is TGTGCCAGTAGTATGGGCCGAGATACGCAGTATTTT. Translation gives CASSMGRDTQYF.

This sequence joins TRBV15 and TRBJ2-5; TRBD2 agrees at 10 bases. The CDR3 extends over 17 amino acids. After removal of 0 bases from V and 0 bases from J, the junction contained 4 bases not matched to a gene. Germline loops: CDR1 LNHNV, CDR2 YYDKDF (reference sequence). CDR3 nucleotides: TGTGCCACCAGCAGAGATTCAGCGGGAGGGTACCAAGAGACCCAGTACTTC. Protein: CATSRDSAGGYQETQYF. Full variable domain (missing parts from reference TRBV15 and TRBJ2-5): DAMVIQNPRYQVTQFGKPVTLSCSQTLNHNVMYWYQQKSSQAPKLLFHYYDKDFNNEADTPDNFQSRRPNTSFCFLDIRSPGLGDTAMYLCATSRDSAGGYQETQYFGPGTRLLVL.

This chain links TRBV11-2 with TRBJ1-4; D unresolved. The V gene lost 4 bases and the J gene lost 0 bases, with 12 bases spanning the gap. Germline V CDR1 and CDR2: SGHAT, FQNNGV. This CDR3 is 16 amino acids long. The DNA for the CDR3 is TGTGCCAGCAGCTCCTATGACCTTGCAACTAATGAAAAACTGTTTTTT. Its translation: CASSSYDLATNEKLFF. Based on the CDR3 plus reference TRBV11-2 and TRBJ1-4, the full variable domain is EAGVAQSPRYKIIEKRQSVAFWCNPISGHATLYWYQQILGQGPKLLIQFQNNGVVDDSQLPKDRFSAERLKGVDSTLKIQPAKLEDSAVYLCASSSYDLATNEKLFFGSGTQLSVL.